The 12 T cell receptor beta chains below all came from one sample that was sequenced in a study of T-cell memory formation after mild COVID-19. TCRdb processed the 5' RACE reads anew with MiXCR; each CDR3 protein has one entry. The table records around 370,000 distinct CDR3 sequences, 21% of them present only once. Sequenced material: PBMCs or a T cell subset sorted from them (not recorded which). The receptors stem from an adult woman who had mild COVID-19 (a few samples of this study predate the infection). Cell type and time point are not known.

The CDR3 sequence is CASRHQGGNEQFF. The CDR3 DNA is TGTGCCAGCAGACATCAGGGGGGAAATGAGCAGTTCTTC. The genes are TRBV7-9 and TRBJ2-1; D is perhaps TRBD1 (7 bases). V lost 6 bases to trimming and J lost 7 bases, with 13 bases between them. CDR1 is SEHNR, CDR2 FQNEAQ, per germline (reference sequence). CDR3 size: 13 residues.

The chain employs TRBV12-3 or TRBV12-4 and TRBJ2-7; D not resolved. With 5 bases removed from V and 5 bases from J, the gap between germline ends came to 16 bases. The CDR3 spans 14 residues. The CDR3 DNA reads as TGTGCCAGCAGTCCTAAGCCCGGAGCGAACGAGCAGTACTTC. As protein: CASSPKPGANEQYF.

This clonotype showed up just a few times. The V call is TRBV12-3 or TRBV12-4, the J call TRBJ1-5; no clear D. This CDR3 spans 13 amino acids. V was shortened by 6 bases and J by 5 bases, with 11 bases between the two germline ends. The CDR3 DNA is TGTGCCAGCAGCTTGGACGCATATCAGCCCCAGCATTTT. Amino acids: CASSLDAYQPQHF.

This chain links TRBV9 with TRBJ2-7; TRBD2 might be the D (7 bases). The V end was cut by 4 bases, the J end by 6 bases, with 17 bases between. Germline-derived CDR1 and CDR2 are SGDLS and YYNGEE. This CDR3 is 14 amino acids long. The CDR3 bases are TGTGCCAGCAGCTTGAGTGCGGGGGCTGGCGAGCAGTACTTC. It specifies CASSLSAGAGEQYF.

The gene calls are TRBV7-9 and TRBJ1-1; D is unresolved. CDR1 SEHNR and CDR2 FQNEAQ come from the germline V gene (reference sequence). This CDR3 is built from 14 residues. V was shortened by 5 bases and J by 2 bases, with 12 bases between the two germline ends. The CDR3 sequence: CASSTIHGNTEAFF. The CDR3 region has the DNA TGTGCCAGCAGCACGATTCACGGCAACACTGAAGCTTTCTTT.

The chain combines TRBV10-3 with TRBJ2-7, with 7 positions matching TRBD2. The V gene's germline CDR1 is ENHRY and CDR2 SYGVKD. The CDR3 consists of 13 residues. J was trimmed by 1 base and V by 5 bases; bases with no gene match: 2. The CDR3 sequence: CAISPGLSYEQYF. CDR3 sequence (DNA): TGTGCCATCAGTCCGGGACTATCCTACGAGCAGTACTTC.

The table lists this clonotype with a few counts. This chain connects TRBV27 to TRBJ2-7; D possibly corresponds to TRBD2 (5 bases). The germline V gene encodes CDR1 MNHEY and CDR2 SMNVEV (reference sequence). Trimming stripped 4 bases from V and 0 bases from J, with 7 bases between. There are 13 residues in the CDR3. The CDR3 region is CASSWRSSYEQYF. The DNA of the CDR3 is TGTGCCAGCAGTTGGAGGAGCTCCTACGAGCAGTACTTC.

This clonotype was seen at least ten times. The chain carries TRBV18 and TRBJ2-1, with 15 nucleotides matching TRBD2. Germline CDR1 KGHSH, CDR2 LQKENI. CDR3 length equals 16 residues. Trimming at V came to 2 bases and at J to 4 bases, leaving 0 bases not matched to a gene. In nucleotides, the CDR3 is TGTGCCAGCTCACCAGGACTAGCGGGGGGGTACAATGAGCAGTTCTTC. Protein: CASSPGLAGGYNEQFF.

The chain joins TRBV5-5 to TRBJ2-7, with 7 bases fitting TRBD1. Germline trimming cut 4 bases from V and 2 bases from J; bases unmatched to any gene: 9. CDR1 is SGHKS, CDR2 YYEKEE, per germline (reference sequence). The CDR3 runs to 15 residues. The CDR3 reads CASSGQGVGAYEQYF. CDR3 DNA sequence: TGTGCCAGCAGCGGTCAGGGGGTAGGGGCCTACGAGCAGTACTTC.

The sample holds many counts of this clonotype. This rearrangement joins TRBV11-2 to TRBJ2-2; 9 positions agree with TRBD2. This CDR3 is 15 amino acids long. Trimming cost V 3 bases and J 4 bases; bases outside gene matches: 3. Germline loops: CDR1 SGHAT, CDR2 FQNNGV. As DNA, the CDR3 is TGTGCCAGCAGCTTGGGCGGGGGGGCCACCGGGGAGCTGTTTTTT. Translation gives CASSLGGGATGELFF.

The chain is built from TRBV12-3 or TRBV12-4 and TRBJ2-5; possibly TRBD1 for D (6 bases). The CDR3 is made up of 11 amino acids. Trimming shortened V by 3 bases and J by 8 bases, and 7 bases separated the two germline ends. The CDR3 spells CASSFRGTQYF. The CDR3 nucleotides are TGTGCCAGCAGTTTCAGGGGAACCCAGTACTTC.

This clonotype came up a few times. The rearrangement uses TRBV9 and TRBJ2-7, with TRBD2 matching over 9 bases. The junction had 5 bases not matched to a gene; V was cut back by 0 bases and J by 4 bases. The CDR3 runs to 15 residues. The germline CDR1 and CDR2 sequences are SGDLS and YYNGEE. The chain's CDR3 is CASSVGLAGTYEQYF. Written as DNA, the CDR3 is TGTGCCAGCAGCGTAGGTCTAGCGGGGACATACGAGCAGTACTTC.